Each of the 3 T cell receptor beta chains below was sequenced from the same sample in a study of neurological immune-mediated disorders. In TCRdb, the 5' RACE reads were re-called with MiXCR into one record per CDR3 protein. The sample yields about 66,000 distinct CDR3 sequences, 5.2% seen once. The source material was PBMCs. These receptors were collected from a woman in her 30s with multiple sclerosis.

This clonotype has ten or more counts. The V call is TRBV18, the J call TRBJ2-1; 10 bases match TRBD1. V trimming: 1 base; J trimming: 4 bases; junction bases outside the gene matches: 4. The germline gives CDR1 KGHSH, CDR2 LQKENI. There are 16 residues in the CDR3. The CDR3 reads CASSPLTGQGYNEQFF. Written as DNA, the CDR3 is TGTGCCAGCTCACCACTAACGGGACAGGGGTACAATGAGCAGTTCTTC.

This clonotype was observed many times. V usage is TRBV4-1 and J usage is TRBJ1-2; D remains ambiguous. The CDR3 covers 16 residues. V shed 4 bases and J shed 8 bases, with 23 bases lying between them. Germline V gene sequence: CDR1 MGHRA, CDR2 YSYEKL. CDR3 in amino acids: CASSRRSWADVWGYTF. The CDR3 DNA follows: TGCGCCAGCAGCCGACGGAGCTGGGCCGATGTGTGGGGCTACACCTTC.

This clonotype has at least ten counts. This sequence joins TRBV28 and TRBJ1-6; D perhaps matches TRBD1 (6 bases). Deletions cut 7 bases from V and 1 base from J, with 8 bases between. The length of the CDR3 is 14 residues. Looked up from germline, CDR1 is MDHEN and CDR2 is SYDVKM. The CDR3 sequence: CASIGGSYNSPLHF. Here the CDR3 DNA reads TGTGCCAGCATAGGGGGATCCTATAATTCACCCCTCCACTTT. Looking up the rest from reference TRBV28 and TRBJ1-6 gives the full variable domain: DVKVTQSSRYLVKRTGEKVFLECVQDMDHENMFWYRQDPGLGLRLIYFSYDVKMKEKGDIPEGYSVSREKKERFSLILESASTNQTSMYLCASIGGSYNSPLHFGNGTRLTVT.